The sample holds a few counts of the clone carrying this T cell receptor beta chain. Its antigen is as yet unknown. This specimen comes from a study of T-cell memory formation after mild COVID-19. TCRdb analysed the 5' RACE reads with MiXCR anew, one entry per CDR3 protein. The sample holds roughly 480,000 distinct CDR3 sequences, around 27% seen once. Study conclusions and caveats: CD4/CD8 balance characterized clones contracting day 15 to 85, and CD4+ skew characterized later expanders. Certain responding clones were present in pre-infection memory, suggesting participation of cross-reactive memory.

Germline lookup yields CDR1 KGHDR and CDR2 SFDVKD. The V gene end was trimmed by 3 bases and the J gene end by 4 bases; junction bases not matched to a gene: 5. This CDR3 has 14 residues. The chain combines TRBV24-1 with TRBJ2-7; 7 bases line up with TRBD1. This receptor was identified in an adult woman who had mild COVID-19 (a few samples of this study predate the infection). Cell type and time point are not known. Input material: PBMCs or a T cell subset sorted from them (not recorded which). DNA of the CDR3: TGTGCCACCAGTGATAACAGGGGCGGGTACGAGCAGTACTTC. Protein: CATSDNRGGYEQYF.